These 24 T cell receptor beta chains were sequenced from one sample in a study of blood T cell repertoires in COVID-19. Measured with immunoSEQ multiplex PCR; TCRdb has only the in-frame clones, and not every one. The sample includes approximately 170,000 clones, about nine tenths of them seen just once. What was sequenced was PBMCs or T cells enriched from blood (not recorded which). These receptors were obtained from a woman younger than 30 who had recovered from COVID-19.

The V and J genes are TRBV5-1 and TRBJ1-1, with a possible D match to TRBD1 (5 bases). Germline V CDR1 and CDR2: SGHRS, YFSETQ. CDR3 length: 14 residues. V lost 0 bases to trimming and J lost 1 base, with 7 bases between them. In DNA form, the CDR3 reads TGCGCCAGCAGCTTGGCCGGGGGGAACACTGAAGCTTTCTTT. This sequence encodes CASSLAGGNTEAFF.

V usage is TRBV5-1 and J usage is TRBJ1-1, with D perhaps matching TRBD1 (6 bases). V gave up 3 bases and J gave up 1 base, with 19 bases separating them. The germline CDR1 and CDR2 sequences are SGHRS and YFSETQ. The CDR3 consists of 17 residues. DNA for the CDR3: TGCGCCAGCAGCTCGCTTATTTCCGGGACAAAGAACACTGAAGCTTTCTTT. Translation gives CASSSLISGTKNTEAFF. Supplemented by reference TRBV5-1 and TRBJ1-1, the full variable domain reads KAGVTQTPRYLIKTRGQQVTLSCSPISGHRSVSWYQQTPGQGLQFLFEYFSETQRNKGNFPGRFSGRQFSNSRSEMNVSTLELGDSALYLCASSSLISGTKNTEAFFGQGTRLTVV.

The V call is TRBV6-5, the J call TRBJ1-4; D might be TRBD1 (6 bases). Germline-derived CDR1 and CDR2 are MNHEY and SVGAGI. This CDR3 contains 14 residues. Trimming took off 6 bases at V and 2 bases at J, with 10 bases between the two ends. CDR3: CASSTTGTNEKLFF. The CDR3 DNA reads as TGTGCCAGCAGCACAACAGGGACTAATGAAAAACTGTTTTTT.

In DNA, the CDR3 is TGTGCCATCAGTGAGTCGACAGGGAAGTACGATCAGCCCCAGCATTTT. Its translation is CAISESTGKYDQPQHF. The chain couples TRBV10-3 to TRBJ1-5; 7 nucleotides agree with TRBD1. Trimming took 0 bases from V and 5 from J; bases not matched to a gene: 7. Germline CDR1 ENHRY, CDR2 SYGVKD. This CDR3 is built from 16 residues.

This clone came up once. The rearrangement links TRBV9 to TRBJ1-3; the D gene is possibly TRBD1 (6 bases). In germline, CDR1 is SGDLS, CDR2 YYNGEE. This CDR3 has 16 residues. The V end was cut by 0 bases, the J end by 3 bases, with 13 bases between. DNA of the CDR3: TGTGCCAGCAGCGTAGAAGCAGGGGCGGTTGGAAACACCATATATTTT. Its protein product is CASSVEAGAVGNTIYF.

V gene TRBV11-2 combines with J gene TRBJ2-3; D perhaps matches TRBD1 (6 bases). Germline V CDR1 and CDR2: SGHAT, FQNNGV. Trimming cost V 2 bases and J 2 bases, with 11 bases left between them. The CDR3 consists of 15 residues. CDR3 loop: CASSLSGHSTDTQYF. As DNA, the CDR3 is TGTGCCAGCAGCTTATCGGGACACTCCACAGATACGCAGTATTTT.

The rearrangement links TRBV7-9 to TRBJ2-7; D might be TRBD2 (5 bases). The ends were cut back, 5 bases at V and 2 bases at J, with 19 bases in the middle. Germline loops: CDR1 SEHNR, CDR2 FQNEAQ (reference sequence). This CDR3 contains 16 residues. The CDR3 nucleotides are TGTGCCAGCAGCCCCCCGGTGGCTAGCCAAACCTACGAGCAGTACTTC. Protein: CASSPPVASQTYEQYF.

The chain recombines TRBV6-6 with TRBJ1-3; D not resolved. Germline assignment: CDR1 MNHNY and CDR2 SVGAGI (reference sequence). The CDR3 covers 14 residues. V dropped 0 bases and J dropped 0 bases, with 3 bases sitting between them. CDR3 nucleotides: TGTGCCAGCAGTTACTCACTCTCTGGAAACACCATATATTTT. It codes for CASSYSLSGNTIYF.

The chain links TRBV27 to TRBJ2-7, with a tentative D call TRBD1 (7 bases). V lost 6 bases and J lost 2, with 14 bases in between. The CDR3 is 14 residues long. Germline CDR1 MNHEY, CDR2 SMNVEV (reference sequence). The CDR3 bases are TGTGCCAGCAGGCGGGACAGTTCCCCCTACGAGCAGTACTTC. Translating it yields CASRRDSSPYEQYF.

A single count supports this clone. The J gene is TRBJ1-1, the V gene TRBV28; D is perhaps TRBD1 (6 bases). Trimming left V 7 bases short and J 4 bases short, with 31 bases between. Germline CDR1 and CDR2: MDHEN and SYDVKM. The CDR3 runs 19 residues. The CDR3 DNA reads as TGTGCCAGCACCTTGAGGGGGGGGACACCCGAAAAAAGGACCACTGAAGCTTTCTTT. Its translation is CASTLRGGTPEKRTTEAFF.

V gene TRBV14 combines with J gene TRBJ1-6; 7 positions agree with TRBD1. CDR1 is SGHDN, CDR2 FVKESK, per germline. V dropped 5 bases and J dropped 7; count of bases not matched to a gene: 8. The CDR3 has 15 residues. The CDR3 DNA sequence: TGTGCCAGCAGCGCGATTGACAGGGCGAATTCACCCCTCCACTTT. Its protein product is CASSAIDRANSPLHF.

This clone appeared a single time. The V call is TRBV27, the J call TRBJ1-6; 7 positions match TRBD1. The CDR3 is 15 residues long. CDR1 and CDR2 (germline): MNHEY, SMNVEV (reference sequence). The V gene end was trimmed by 7 bases and the J gene end by 9 bases; junction bases not matched to a gene: 12. CDR3 region: CASTGGGARISPLHF. In nucleotides, the CDR3 is TGTGCCAGCACCGGAGGGGGCGCGAGAATTTCACCCCTCCACTTT.

The chain recombines TRBV5-3 with TRBJ1-2; possibly TRBD1 for D (6 bases). TRBV5-3 is identified as an open reading frame with a role that is uncertain. There are 18 residues in the CDR3. Trimming left V 1 base short and J 2 bases short, with 21 bases between. CDR3 loop: CARSLPGVLKGENYGYTF. In DNA form, the CDR3 reads TGTGCCAGAAGCTTGCCCGGTGTACTGAAGGGGGAGAACTATGGCTACACCTTC.

The chain employs TRBV6-5 and TRBJ2-3; D is possibly TRBD2 (6 bases). The CDR3 has 13 amino acids. The V and J ends lost 10 bases and 0 bases respectively, with 11 bases between them. The germline gives CDR1 MNHEY, CDR2 SVGAGI. This CDR3 reads CAIRRESTDTQYF. The CDR3, as DNA: TGTGCCATTCGGCGGGAAAGCACAGATACGCAGTATTTT.

The chain employs TRBV7-8 and TRBJ2-3; D is unclear. CDR1 SGHVS and CDR2 FQNEAQ come from the germline V gene. The CDR3 runs 15 residues. Trimming took off 1 base at V and 2 bases at J, with 10 bases between the two ends. CDR3 sequence reads: CASSLGDWYTDTQYF. DNA for the CDR3: TGTGCCAGCAGCTTAGGTGACTGGTACACAGATACGCAGTATTTT.

The rearrangement joins TRBV10-3 to TRBJ1-5; 9 bases agree with TRBD1. The CDR3 extends over 16 amino acids. The germline CDR1 and CDR2 sequences are ENHRY and SYGVKD. Trimming cost V 4 bases and J 0 bases; bases outside gene matches: 4. The CDR3 region has the DNA TGTGCCATCAGTGCCGGGACAGGGTATAGCAATCAGCCCCAGCATTTT. Residues: CAISAGTGYSNQPQHF.

The chain joins TRBV27 to TRBJ2-1; 11 bases match TRBD1. V shed 2 bases, J shed 3 bases, and the junction held 0 bases outside the gene matches. This CDR3 is 15 amino acids long. The V gene's germline CDR1 is MNHEY and CDR2 SMNVEV (reference sequence). CDR3 nucleotides: TGTGCCAGCAGTTTAGGGACAGGGGGCTACAATGAGCAGTTCTTC. Its protein is CASSLGTGGYNEQFF.

V gene TRBV6-5 combines with J gene TRBJ1-2, with unresolved D. The CDR3 runs to 14 residues. Trimming removed 4 bases at V and 3 bases at J, with 12 bases between. Germline lookup yields CDR1 MNHEY and CDR2 SVGAGI. The DNA of the CDR3 is TGTGCCAGCAGTTCAGCACAGCAATACTATGGCTACACCTTC. Encoded protein: CASSSAQQYYGYTF.

The sample holds a few counts of this clone. The rearrangement joins TRBV6-2 or TRBV6-3 to TRBJ1-1; D remains ambiguous. V lost 4 bases and J 7 bases, leaving 19 bases between the germline ends. The CDR3 has 15 amino acids. Germline CDR1 reads MNHEY; CDR2 reads SVGEGT. CDR3 DNA: TGTGCCAGCAGTTCACCGAGAGACCGACGGGGTGAAGCTTTCTTT. It yields the protein CASSSPRDRRGEAFF.

The rearrangement uses TRBV7-2 and TRBJ1-6; 9 bases line up with TRBD1. This CDR3 has 15 residues. Trimming at V came to 5 bases and at J to 9 bases, leaving 8 bases not matched to a gene. Germline CDR1 reads SGHTA; CDR2 reads FQGNSA. The chain's CDR3 is CASSRDRVEGSPLHF. The CDR3 nucleotides are TGTGCCAGCAGCCGGGACAGGGTGGAGGGTTCACCCCTCCACTTT.

The rearrangement links TRBV7-9 to TRBJ2-3; no clear D gene. V was pared by 3 bases and J by 5 bases, with 6 bases between. CDR1 is SEHNR and CDR2 is FQNEAQ in the germline V gene (reference sequence). CDR3 length equals 12 residues. The CDR3: CASSFAGDTQYF. CDR3 sequence (DNA): TGTGCCAGCAGCTTTGCCGGAGATACGCAGTATTTT.

The chain uses TRBV28 and TRBJ2-7; 9 bases are shared with TRBD1. Per the germline V gene, CDR1 is MDHEN and CDR2 is SYDVKM. V was pared by 11 bases and J by 0 bases, with 5 bases of the junction left unmatched. The CDR3 has 13 residues. CDR3 in amino acids: CALGDRASYEQYF. CDR3 DNA sequence: TGTGCCCTGGGGGACAGGGCCTCCTACGAGCAGTACTTC. Based on the CDR3 plus reference TRBV28 and TRBJ2-7, the full variable domain is DVKVTQSSRYLVKRTGEKVFLECVQDMDHENMFWYRQDPGLGLRLIYFSYDVKMKEKGDIPEGYSVSREKKERFSLILESASTNQTSMYLCALGDRASYEQYFGPGTRLTVT.

The chain joins TRBV7-2 to TRBJ2-6; 8 bases are shared with TRBD1. This CDR3 has 18 residues. With 5 bases clipped from V and 1 base from J, the junction kept 10 bases outside the gene matches. CDR1 is SGHTA, CDR2 FQGNSA, per germline. For the CDR3, the DNA is TGTGCCAGCAGCGCGCGGGACAGGTCATATTCTGGGGCCAACGTCCTGACTTTC. It translates to CASSARDRSYSGANVLTF. Complete variable domain (other parts from reference TRBV7-2 and TRBJ2-6): GAGVSQSPSNKVTEKGKDVELRCDPISGHTALYWYRQSLGQGLEFLIYFQGNSAPDKSGLPSDRFSAERTGGSVSTLTIQRTQQEDSAVYLCASSARDRSYSGANVLTFGAGSRLTVL.

The rearrangement joins TRBV28 to TRBJ1-6, with D perhaps matching TRBD1 (6 bases). This CDR3 region has 17 residues. V shed 6 bases and J shed 4 bases, with 19 bases lying between them. Germline V gene lookup returns CDR1 MDHEN and CDR2 SYDVKM. CDR3 sequence reads: CASRMTRQENYNSPLHF. CDR3 in DNA: TGTGCCAGCAGGATGACCCGACAGGAGAATTATAATTCACCCCTCCACTTT.